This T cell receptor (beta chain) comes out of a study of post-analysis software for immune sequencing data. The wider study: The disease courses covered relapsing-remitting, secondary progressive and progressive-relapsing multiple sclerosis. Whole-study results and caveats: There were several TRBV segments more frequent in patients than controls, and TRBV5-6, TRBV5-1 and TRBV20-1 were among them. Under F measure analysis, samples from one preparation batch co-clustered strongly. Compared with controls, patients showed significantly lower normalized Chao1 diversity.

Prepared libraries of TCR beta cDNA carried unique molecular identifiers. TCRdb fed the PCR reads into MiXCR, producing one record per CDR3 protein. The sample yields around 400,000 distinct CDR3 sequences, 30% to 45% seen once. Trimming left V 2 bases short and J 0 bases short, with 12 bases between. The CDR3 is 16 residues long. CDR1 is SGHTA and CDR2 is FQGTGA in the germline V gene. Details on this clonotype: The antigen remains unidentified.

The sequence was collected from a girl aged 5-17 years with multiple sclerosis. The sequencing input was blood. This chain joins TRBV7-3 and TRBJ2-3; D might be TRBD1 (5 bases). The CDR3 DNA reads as TGTGCCAGCAGCTTAGGTGGGGCGGCAAGCACAGATACGCAGTATTTT. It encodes CASSLGGAASTDTQYF. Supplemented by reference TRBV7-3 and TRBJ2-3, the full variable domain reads GAGVSQTPSNKVTEKGKYVELRCDPISGHTALYWYRQSLGQGPEFLIYFQGTGAADDSGLPNDRFFAVRPEGSVSTLKIQRTERGDSAVYLCASSLGGAASTDTQYFGPGTRLTVL.